These 23 T cell receptor beta chains originate from one sample sequenced in a study of shared clonotypes between healthy human individuals. TCRdb's table, derived via immunoSEQ multiplex PCR, lists solely in-frame clones and lacks some. Among over a million clones listed, 65% to 80% were seen once. Sequences were obtained from memory CD4+ T cells sorted from blood. Described subset: CD45RA-negative fraction. The receptors shown here come from a man aged 18 to 29 in good health.

The gene calls are TRBV7-2 and TRBJ2-1; D remains unclear. This CDR3 spans 12 amino acids. The germline V gene has CDR1 SGHTA and CDR2 FQGNSA. V dropped 2 bases and J dropped 9 bases, with 8 bases sitting between them. The CDR3, as DNA: TGTGCCAGCAGCTTAAAGTGGGCTGAGCAGTTCTTC. Translated: CASSLKWAEQFF.

The gene calls are TRBV7-9 and TRBJ1-5; D ambiguous. Trimming pared 3 bases from V and 0 bases from J, leaving 9 bases between. The CDR3 is made up of 15 amino acids. Germline V gene data show CDR1 as SEHNR and CDR2 as FQNEAQ (reference sequence). CDR3 bases: TGTGCCAGCAGCTTTAGTGCGGATAGCAATCAGCCCCAGCATTTT. It translates to CASSFSADSNQPQHF. The complete variable domain, with remaining parts taken from reference TRBV7-9 and TRBJ1-5, reads DTGVSQNPRHKITKRGQNVTFRCDPISEHNRLYWYRQTLGQGPEFLTYFQNEAQLEKSRLLSDRFSAERPKGSFSTLEIQRTEQGDSAMYLCASSFSADSNQPQHFGDGTRLSIL.

The chain links TRBV7-6 to TRBJ2-1; D is possibly TRBD1 or TRBD2 (5 bases each). V was clipped by 1 base and J by 4 bases, with 14 bases between them. CDR3 length: 16 amino acids. In germline, CDR1 is SGHVS, CDR2 FNYEAQ. The CDR3 here is CASSLGSGTVYNEQFF. The CDR3 coding sequence is TGTGCCAGCAGCTTAGGTTCCGGGACGGTATACAATGAGCAGTTCTTC.

The chain has TRBV28 and TRBJ1-1; the D gene is possibly TRBD1 (6 bases). Per the germline V gene, CDR1 is MDHEN and CDR2 is SYDVKM. The CDR3 extends over 12 amino acids. V was cut by 7 bases and J by 9 bases, with 15 bases left in between. The CDR3 DNA follows: TGTGCCAGCACCCCAGTCGGGGGCCAAGCTTTCTTT. Residues: CASTPVGGQAFF.

The chain carries TRBV5-1 and TRBJ2-3, with 10 bases aligning to TRBD2. V shed 2 bases, J shed 1 base, and the junction held 10 bases outside the gene matches. There are 18 residues in the CDR3. From germline, CDR1 is SGHRS and CDR2 YFSETQ. CDR3 nucleotides: TGCGCCAGCAGCTTAGCGGGTACCGGGACTAGCGGCACAGATACGCAGTATTTT. Protein: CASSLAGTGTSGTDTQYF.

The CDR3 sequence: CASSLNGAGGNTIYF. The DNA for the CDR3 is TGTGCCAGCAGCTTAAACGGGGCAGGAGGAAACACCATATATTTT. This chain links TRBV7-6 with TRBJ1-3; D might be TRBD1 (5 bases). Germline CDR1 is SGHVS and CDR2 is FNYEAQ. The CDR3 extends over 15 amino acids. The germline V and J ends were trimmed by 2 bases and 4 bases, with 12 bases remaining between them.

V gene TRBV7-2 combines with J gene TRBJ2-1; 9 bases map to TRBD2. The CDR3 sequence is 13 residues long. The junction had 6 bases not matched to a gene; V was cut back by 5 bases and J by 10 bases. Germline CDR1 SGHTA, CDR2 FQGNSA. CDR3 protein: CASSTGLAKEQFF. The CDR3 DNA reads TGTGCCAGCAGCACCGGACTAGCGAAAGAGCAGTTCTTC.

This chain joins TRBV10-2 and TRBJ2-3, with 10 bases that match TRBD1. The V gene's germline CDR1 is WSHSY and CDR2 SAAADI. There are 15 residues in the CDR3. With 4 bases clipped from V and 1 base from J, the junction kept 2 bases outside the gene matches. The CDR3 nucleotides read TGCGCCAGCAGTGGCGGACAGGGGGGCACAGATACGCAGTATTTT. This sequence encodes CASSGGQGGTDTQYF.

The chain is built from TRBV9 and TRBJ2-1; TRBD2 aligns across 10 bases. There are 15 residues in the CDR3. Trimming cost V 4 bases and J 8 bases; bases outside gene matches: 9. From germline, CDR1 is SGDLS and CDR2 YYNGEE. CDR3 sequence: CASSPSGSPGDEQFF. In nucleotides, the CDR3 is TGTGCCAGCAGCCCTAGCGGGAGCCCTGGGGATGAGCAGTTCTTC.

The chain uses TRBV7-2 and TRBJ2-3; 10 nucleotides align to TRBD2. V lost 3 bases and J lost 5; bases outside the gene matches: 2. This CDR3 is 14 amino acids long. Germline values: CDR1 SGHTA, CDR2 FQGNSA. The CDR3 bases are TGTGCCAGCAGCTTGAGCGGGAGGGGAGATACGCAGTATTTT. This sequence encodes CASSLSGRGDTQYF.

This chain links TRBV27 with TRBJ1-1; unclear D gene. V was shortened by 1 base and J by 0 bases, with 3 bases between the two germline ends. The CDR3 is made up of 13 amino acids. The germline V gene encodes CDR1 MNHEY and CDR2 SMNVEV (reference sequence). The CDR3 sequence is CASSLLMNTEAFF. The CDR3 coding sequence is TGTGCCAGCAGTTTATTAATGAACACTGAAGCTTTCTTT.

This clone was picked up many times. This chain links TRBV11-2 with TRBJ2-7; 7 positions match TRBD1. This CDR3 contains 11 residues. V was pared by 6 bases and J by 6 bases, with 2 bases of the junction left unmatched. Germline values: CDR1 SGHAT, CDR2 FQNNGV. CDR3 residues: CASRRQGEQYF. In DNA, the CDR3 is TGTGCCAGCAGACGACAGGGCGAGCAGTACTTC.

V gene TRBV5-1 combines with J gene TRBJ1-4; D is ambiguous. Germline lookup yields CDR1 SGHRS and CDR2 YFSETQ. V lost 7 bases, J lost 8 bases, and 15 bases lay in between. The CDR3 contains 13 residues. The CDR3 loop reads CASGGEAGEKLFF. DNA for the CDR3: TGCGCCAGCGGTGGAGAGGCGGGAGAAAAACTGTTTTTT. The full variable domain, with the rest looked up from reference TRBV5-1 and TRBJ1-4, is KAGVTQTPRYLIKTRGQQVTLSCSPISGHRSVSWYQQTPGQGLQFLFEYFSETQRNKGNFPGRFSGRQFSNSRSEMNVSTLELGDSALYLCASGGEAGEKLFFGSGTQLSVL.

This clone has just a few counts. This specimen includes other DNA sequences encoding the same CDR3. J is TRBJ2-7 and V is TRBV27; 8 positions match TRBD2. With V trimmed by 3 bases and J by 1 base, 2 bases remained unmatched. Germline V CDR1 and CDR2: MNHEY, SMNVEV (reference sequence). CDR3 length equals 14 residues. The CDR3 loop is CASSLREASYEQYF. CDR3 sequence (DNA): TGTGCCAGCAGTTTGCGGGAGGCTTCCTACGAGCAGTACTTC.

On this clone: Germline is not matched at one junction end, which may reflect a read error. The gene calls are TRBV7-7 and TRBJ2-2; 8 bases match TRBD1. The CDR3 contains 14 residues. Germline V CDR1 and CDR2: SSHAT, FNYEAQ (reference sequence). The CDR3 nucleotides are TGTGCTAGCAGCGGACAGGGAGGAACCGGGGAGCTGTTTTTT. It specifies CASSGQGGTGELFF.

In regard to this clone: A much larger clone differs from this one at a single base, so this may be a read error. The sample carries other DNA sequences with the same CDR3. The CDR3 reads CASSIDSSGNTIYF. The DNA of the CDR3 is TGTGCCAGTAGTATAGACAGCTCTGGAAACACCATATATTTT. The chain couples TRBV19 to TRBJ1-3; no reliable D call. CDR1 LNHDA and CDR2 SQIVND come from the germline V gene (reference sequence). The CDR3 sequence is 14 residues long. V was shortened by 0 bases and J by 0 bases, with 3 bases between the two germline ends.

A few counts support this clone. In DNA, the CDR3 is TGCGCCAGCAGCCCCGGGACTAGCGGCCCCTACGAGCAGTACTTC. It translates to CASSPGTSGPYEQYF. The chain combines TRBV5-1 with TRBJ2-7; TRBD2 agrees at 11 bases. The ends lost 4 bases at V and 2 bases at J; junction bases unmatched: 5. Germline V gene sequence: CDR1 SGHRS, CDR2 YFSETQ. The CDR3 loop spans 15 amino acids.

This chain links TRBV7-9 with TRBJ1-2; no clear D gene. This CDR3 region has 13 residues. Per germline, CDR1 SEHNR and CDR2 FQNEAQ (reference sequence). Trimming took 5 bases from V and 0 from J, leaving 7 bases between them. The CDR3 DNA follows: TGTGCCAGCAGCGAGGCAGCTAACTATGGCTACACCTTC. Protein product: CASSEAANYGYTF.

In nucleotides, the CDR3 is TGTGCCAGCAGTTTATTAGGTCAGCCAAATACGGATCAGCCCCAGCATTTT. Protein sequence: CASSLLGQPNTDQPQHF. J is TRBJ1-5 and V is TRBV27, with no clear D. With 1 base removed from V and 5 bases from J, the gap between germline ends came to 18 bases. The CDR3 covers 17 residues. Germline CDR1 is MNHEY and CDR2 is SMNVEV (reference sequence).

About this clone itself: Other DNA sequences within the sample encode an identical CDR3. V gene TRBV19 combines with J gene TRBJ1-6; TRBD1 aligns across 7 bases. This CDR3 has 14 residues. Germline V CDR1 and CDR2: LNHDA, SQIVND (reference sequence). V lost 4 bases and J lost 6; bases outside the gene matches: 3. The CDR3, as DNA: TGTGCCAGTAGTACCGGGACAGCTAATTCACCCCTCCACTTT. This gives the protein CASSTGTANSPLHF.

This clone was recorded once. The chain recombines TRBV11-2 with TRBJ2-7, with 12 positions matching TRBD1. V shed 5 bases and J 0 bases; nucleotides not matched to a gene: 5. The CDR3 runs to 16 residues. From germline, CDR1 is SGHAT and CDR2 FQNNGV. CDR3 in amino acids: CASSPLGQGASYEQYF. The CDR3 coding sequence is TGTGCCAGCAGCCCCCTGGGACAGGGGGCCTCCTACGAGCAGTACTTC.

This sequence joins TRBV9 and TRBJ2-1; the match to TRBD2 covers 11 bases. Germline V gene data show CDR1 as SGDLS and CDR2 as YYNGEE. The CDR3 totals 16 residues. The trim removed 1 base at V and 8 bases at J, leaving 8 bases unmatched. Written as DNA, the CDR3 is TGTGCCAGCAGCGTATCCCCAACTAGCGGGAGCTATGAGCAGTTCTTC. Encoded protein: CASSVSPTSGSYEQFF.

CDR3 sequence reads: CASSIRGGSTGNTIYF. The CDR3, as DNA: TGTGCCAGCAGCATAAGAGGGGGCTCGACTGGAAACACCATATATTTT. The rearrangement uses TRBV11-2 and TRBJ1-3; 7 bases line up with TRBD1. This CDR3 is built from 16 residues. Germline CDR1 reads SGHAT; CDR2 reads FQNNGV. The ends lost 5 bases at V and 2 bases at J; junction bases unmatched: 9.